The T cell receptor beta chain under discussion was sequenced for a study of CD8+CD57+ T cells in acquired aplastic anemia. As for the study in general: Sorted CD4+ and CD8+ cells gave a mean 3.2 ug DNA, range roughly 0.18 to 27.4 ug.

The template for TCR beta VDJ and CDR3 sequence profiling was genomic DNA. In TCRdb, the reads were re-called with MiXCR into one record per CDR3 protein. Among about 190,000 distinct CDR3 sequences, approximately 50% were seen once, and the ten largest hold around a sixth. This CDR3 is built from 16 residues. V dropped 4 bases and J dropped 3; count of bases not matched to a gene: 9. Per germline, CDR1 SGHTA and CDR2 FQGNSA. This sequence was found in a human donor in good health, serving as a control. The chain carries TRBV7-2 and TRBJ2-7; 10 nucleotides match TRBD1. The sequencing sample was made of sorted CD4+, CD8+, or CD8+CD57+ T cells (not recorded which) from PBMCs. CDR3 region: CASSSQTRTGGYEQYF. The DNA for the CDR3 is TGTGCCAGCAGCTCCCAAACTAGGACAGGGGGCTACGAGCAGTACTTC.